This T cell receptor (beta chain) came from a study of CD8+ T cells in alopecia areata. Study background: Treated patients were given 5 to 10 mg oral tofacitinib twice daily.

The CDR3 length is 18 residues. Germline assignment: CDR1 MNHEY and CDR2 SMNVEV (reference sequence). On this clone: Relative to the germline gene, one junction end is altered; a read error may explain this.

Treatment noted: oral pan-JAK inhibitor, 5-10 mg twice daily. Extracted from the samples, RNA was reverse transcribed into cDNA to serve as the sequencing template. The data were produced by immunoSEQ multiplex PCR, yet TCRdb's version contains in-frame clones alone and is incomplete. The sample has about 140,000 clones, about 86% seen once. This TCR was sampled from a human donor with alopecia areata. The starting material was CD8+ T cells sorted from blood, obtained at week 4, from a patient treated with tofacitinib. The chain combines TRBV27 with TRBJ2-5, with D possibly being TRBD2 (7 bases). CDR3 nucleotide sequence: TGTGCCAGCGGTTTAATCAACGTCGGTGGGGGCGGGAGTGAGACCCAGTACTTC. Its protein product is CASGLINVGGGGSETQYF.